This passage covers 26 T cell receptor beta chains from one sample sequenced in a study of regulatory dendritic cells for organ transplantation. Clones were read by immunoSEQ multiplex PCR, and TCRdb kept only the in-frame ones, dropping some. The sample has more than 15,000 clones, over 75% seen once; the top ten hold 3% to 4%. These receptors are not linked to any known antigen. Sorted T cells were CFSE-labeled and cultured 4 to 5 days with allogeneic regulatory or mature dendritic cells at 1:10. The sequenced material came from memory CD4+ T cells from blood cultured with regulatory dendritic cells. Subset noted: CD45RO+ memory T cells. These receptors all stem from a human donor in good health.

V gene TRBV7-2 combines with J gene TRBJ2-3, with a tentative D call TRBD2 (5 bases). Germline lookup yields CDR1 SGHTA and CDR2 FQGNSA. This CDR3 spans 15 amino acids. The germline V and J ends were trimmed by 5 bases and 3 bases, with 15 bases remaining between them. The CDR3 reads CASSAARTGTDTQYF. CDR3 nucleotide sequence: TGTGCCAGCAGCGCAGCCCGGACTGGGACAGATACGCAGTATTTT.

This clone was counted between two and nine times. V gene TRBV7-6 combines with J gene TRBJ2-2; unclear D gene. Per the germline V gene, CDR1 is SGHVS and CDR2 is FNYEAQ. This CDR3 spans 15 amino acids. Trimming cost V 0 bases and J 4 bases, with 9 bases left between them. CDR3 amino acids: CASSLATDGTGELFF. The CDR3 region has the DNA TGTGCCAGCAGCTTAGCGACGGACGGCACCGGGGAGCTGTTTTTT.

The gene calls are TRBV5-5 and TRBJ2-1; D is perhaps TRBD1 or TRBD2 (5 bases each). This CDR3 has 20 amino acids. CDR1 is SGHKS and CDR2 is YYEKEE in the germline V gene (reference sequence). V was cut by 3 bases and J by 0 bases, with 25 bases left in between. This CDR3 is CASSSYPGPSYRISYNEQFF. In nucleotides, the CDR3 is TGTGCCAGCAGCTCGTATCCGGGACCGTCATACCGCATCTCCTACAATGAGCAGTTCTTC.

This chain uses TRBV28 with TRBJ1-3; D uncertain. Trimming pared 3 bases from V and 1 base from J, leaving 7 bases between. The CDR3 is 14 amino acids. Germline V gene sequence: CDR1 MDHEN, CDR2 SYDVKM. CDR3 region: CASSLRTSGNTIYF. DNA for the CDR3: TGTGCCAGCAGTTTGCGGACTTCTGGAAACACCATATATTTT.

The genes are TRBV30 and TRBJ2-1; D not resolved. With 1 base removed from V and 4 bases from J, the gap between germline ends came to 2 bases. Germline V lookup: CDR1 GTSNPN, CDR2 SVGIG (reference sequence). The CDR3 extends over 11 amino acids. The CDR3 DNA is TGTGCCTGGAGTGGATACAATGAGCAGTTCTTC. This encodes CAWSGYNEQFF.

This sequence joins TRBV28 and TRBJ1-3; no firm D call. The V gene's germline CDR1 is MDHEN and CDR2 SYDVKM. Deletions cut 8 bases from V and 0 bases from J, with 8 bases between. This CDR3 is 13 amino acids long. The CDR3 region has the DNA TGTGCCAGCCTGTTTAGCTCTGGAAACACCATATATTTT. It specifies CASLFSSGNTIYF.

J is TRBJ2-2 and V is TRBV2; 8 nucleotides agree with TRBD1. V was pared by 6 bases and J by 7 bases, with 1 base of the junction left unmatched. Germline loops: CDR1 SNHLY, CDR2 FYNNEI. CDR3 length: 12 amino acids. CDR3 coding DNA: TGTGCCAGCAGCACAGGGGGCGGGGAGCTGTTTTTT. This encodes CASSTGGGELFF.

V and J are TRBV5-8 and TRBJ1-5; 8 bases agree with TRBD1. Trimming removed 4 bases from V and 1 base from J; junction bases left unmatched: 4. Germline V gives CDR1 SGHTS, CDR2 YDEGEE. CDR3 length equals 15 residues. The DNA for the CDR3 is TGTGCCAGCAGCAAGAGACAGGGGAGCAATCAGCCCCAGCATTTT. Encoded protein: CASSKRQGSNQPQHF. The full variable domain, completed using reference TRBV5-8 and TRBJ1-5, is EAGVTQSPTHLIKTRGQQATLRCSPISGHTSVYWYQQALGLGLQFLLWYDEGEERNRGNFPPRFSGRQFPNYSSELNVNALELEDSALYLCASSKRQGSNQPQHFGDGTRLSIL.

This chain uses TRBV4-1 with TRBJ1-2, with no clear D. There are 12 residues in the CDR3. Trimming removed 1 base at V and 2 bases at J, with 2 bases between. Looked up from germline, CDR1 is MGHRA and CDR2 is YSYEKL. The CDR3 spells CASSQVNYGYTF. The CDR3 DNA follows: TGCGCCAGCAGCCAAGTAAACTATGGCTACACCTTC.

The rearrangement uses TRBV27 and TRBJ2-1, with a tentative D call TRBD2 (6 bases). Trimming pared 7 bases from V and 7 bases from J, leaving 20 bases between. Germline V CDR1 and CDR2: MNHEY, SMNVEV (reference sequence). This CDR3 has 15 residues. The CDR3 here is CASTPYGGTLNEQFF. CDR3 nucleotide sequence: TGTGCCAGCACCCCTTATGGCGGGACTCTGAATGAGCAGTTCTTC.

The J gene is TRBJ2-5, the V gene TRBV2; D is perhaps TRBD1 (6 bases). Trimming left V 4 bases short and J 6 bases short, with 9 bases between. CDR3 length: 12 amino acids. Per the germline V gene, CDR1 is SNHLY and CDR2 is FYNNEI. The CDR3 nucleotides are TGTGCCAGCAGTGGAGGGGGAAAGACCCAGTACTTC. It yields the protein CASSGGGKTQYF.

The chain is built from TRBV7-2 and TRBJ1-1; D is perhaps TRBD1 (6 bases). CDR1 is SGHTA, CDR2 FQGNSA, per germline. This CDR3 region has 15 residues. V was cut by 1 base and J by 4 bases, with 13 bases left in between. Here the CDR3 DNA reads TGTGCCAGCAGCTTAGGAGACAGGAGGGCCACTGAAGCTTTCTTT. Amino acid sequence: CASSLGDRRATEAFF.

This chain uses TRBV6-6 with TRBJ2-7; 7 nucleotides align to TRBD1. V was clipped by 6 bases and J by 1 base; unmatched bases: 6. The CDR3 extends over 14 amino acids. Looked up from germline, CDR1 is MNHNY and CDR2 is SVGAGI (reference sequence). The CDR3 coding sequence is TGTGCCAGCAGCCAACCGGACAGGTCCTACGAGCAGTACTTC. Protein product: CASSQPDRSYEQYF.

The CDR3 nucleotides are TGTGCCAGCAGCCAAGATGAGAGACGAGGAGATACGCAGTATTTT. Encoded protein: CASSQDERRGDTQYF. The chain uses TRBV7-9 and TRBJ2-3; unclear D gene. The V and J ends lost 5 bases and 5 bases respectively, with 17 bases between them. The CDR3 runs to 15 residues. Germline V gene lookup returns CDR1 SEHNR and CDR2 FQNEAQ (reference sequence).

This clone was found a few times. The V and J genes are TRBV15 and TRBJ1-2; possible D gene TRBD1, 5 bases. Trimming cost V 4 bases and J 8 bases, with 23 bases left between them. The length of the CDR3 is 16 residues. Germline CDR1 reads LNHNV; CDR2 reads YYDKDF (reference sequence). The CDR3 spells CATSTGGMEPGAGYTF. CDR3 DNA: TGTGCCACCAGCACCGGGGGGATGGAGCCGGGAGCCGGCTACACCTTC.

The chain links TRBV11-2 to TRBJ1-1; D not certain. The CDR3 length is 14 residues. Trimming left V 5 bases short and J 0 bases short, with 10 bases between. CDR1 and CDR2 from the germline V gene are SGHAT and FQNNGV. The CDR3 DNA reads as TGTGCCAGCAGCGGTTCGGGGTTGAACACTGAAGCTTTCTTT. This codes for CASSGSGLNTEAFF.

This chain joins TRBV7-8 and TRBJ1-3; D is ambiguous. The V end was cut by 2 bases, the J end by 0 bases, with 5 bases between. The CDR3 extends over 14 amino acids. Per the germline V gene, CDR1 is SGHVS and CDR2 is FQNEAQ. The CDR3 DNA sequence: TGTGCCAGCAGCTTAAGCAACTCTGGAAACACCATATATTTT. Protein: CASSLSNSGNTIYF.

The rearrangement links TRBV6-5 to TRBJ2-5, with 10 positions matching TRBD2. The CDR3 is made up of 16 amino acids. Germline V gene lookup returns CDR1 MNHEY and CDR2 SVGAGI. V shed 0 bases, J shed 5 bases, and the junction held 6 bases outside the gene matches. The CDR3 region is CASSYSPSGSRETQYF. The CDR3 DNA sequence: TGTGCCAGCAGTTACTCCCCTAGCGGGAGTCGCGAGACCCAGTACTTC.

This chain connects TRBV4-3 to TRBJ2-7; TRBD1 matches at 8 bases. Looked up from germline, CDR1 is LGHNA and CDR2 is YSLEER. The CDR3 runs 19 residues. V shed 0 bases and J 0 bases; nucleotides not matched to a gene: 13. The CDR3 spells CASSQDWSQGTGGSYEQYF. In DNA, the CDR3 is TGCGCCAGCAGCCAAGATTGGTCCCAGGGAACAGGGGGCTCCTACGAGCAGTACTTC.

This clone was recorded only once. The chain is built from TRBV18 and TRBJ2-3; a possible D gene is TRBD2 (6 bases). CDR1 is KGHSH and CDR2 is LQKENI in the germline V gene. CDR3 length equals 15 residues. With 1 base removed from V and 3 bases from J, the gap between germline ends came to 11 bases. CDR3 loop: CASSPQAGRTDTQYF. The CDR3 DNA follows: TGTGCCAGCTCACCACAGGCGGGACGTACAGATACGCAGTATTTT. Full variable domain (outside the CDR3, taken from reference TRBV18 and TRBJ2-3): NAGVMQNPRHLVRRRGQEARLRCSPMKGHSHVYWYRQLPEEGLKFMVYLQKENIIDESGMPKERFSAEFPKEGPSILRIQQVVRGDSAAYFCASSPQAGRTDTQYFGPGTRLTVL.

This chain joins TRBV6-1 and TRBJ2-7; 8 bases fit TRBD2. CDR1 is MNHNS and CDR2 is SASEGT in the germline V gene. This CDR3 spans 12 amino acids. J was trimmed by 8 bases and V by 7 bases; bases with no gene match: 7. The CDR3 here is CASKREKGQQYF. CDR3 sequence (DNA): TGTGCCAGCAAGCGGGAGAAAGGTCAGCAGTACTTC.

J is TRBJ1-2 and V is TRBV9, with D unclear. The CDR3 spans 8 residues. Germline V gene data show CDR1 as SGDLS and CDR2 as YYNGEE. V was trimmed by 10 bases and J by 8 bases, leaving 6 bases between them. The CDR3: CAFAGYTF. CDR3 coding DNA: TGTGCCTTCGCGGGCTACACCTTC.

This clone has more than one count but fewer than ten. The V call is TRBV27, the J call TRBJ1-1; possible D gene TRBD1, 5 bases. Germline V lookup: CDR1 MNHEY, CDR2 SMNVEV (reference sequence). Trimming shortened V by 2 bases and J by 5 bases, and 9 bases separated the two germline ends. The CDR3 has 13 residues. The CDR3 reads CASSLQGLTEAFF. The CDR3 nucleotides read TGTGCCAGCAGTTTACAGGGTTTAACTGAAGCTTTCTTT.

V usage is TRBV6-5 and J usage is TRBJ2-5; 9 nucleotides agree with TRBD1. J lost 3 bases, V lost 0 bases, and 2 bases had no gene match. The germline V gene encodes CDR1 MNHEY and CDR2 SVGAGI. This CDR3 has 15 residues. CDR3 amino acids: CASSYSGQGKETQYF. The CDR3 DNA sequence: TGTGCCAGCAGTTACTCGGGACAGGGAAAAGAGACCCAGTACTTC.

The V gene is TRBV29-1, the J gene TRBJ2-3; D may be TRBD1 or TRBD2 (6 bases each). V lost 6 bases to trimming and J lost 8 bases, with 12 bases between them. The CDR3 length is 11 residues. Germline values: CDR1 SQVTM, CDR2 ANQGSEA. The DNA of the CDR3 is TGCAGCGTCGCAAAGGGGGGTACGCAGTATTTT. Translated, it gives CSVAKGGTQYF.

There are a few counts of this clone. The V gene is TRBV10-3, the J gene TRBJ2-3; a weak D match, TRBD1 (6 bases). The germline V gene encodes CDR1 ENHRY and CDR2 SYGVKD. V was cut by 4 bases and J by 0 bases, with 8 bases left in between. This CDR3 has 14 residues. The DNA of the CDR3 is TGTGCCATCAGTGGCGGACAGAGCACAGATACGCAGTATTTT. This gives the protein CAISGGQSTDTQYF.